The next 18 T cell receptor beta chains were all read from a single sample in a study of T-cell memory formation after mild COVID-19. MiXCR was run by TCRdb on the 5' RACE reads, yielding one entry per CDR3 protein. This sample has 200,000 or so distinct CDR3 sequences, with roughly 18% found just once. Sample: PBMCs or a T cell subset sorted from them (not recorded which). These receptors were obtained from an adult woman who had mild COVID-19 (a few samples of this study predate the infection). Cell type and time point are not known.

The rearrangement uses TRBV7-3 and TRBJ2-3; D perhaps matches TRBD1 (6 bases). The CDR3 runs to 13 residues. Germline V gene data show CDR1 as SGHTA and CDR2 as FQGTGA. Between the trimmed V and J ends, which lost 5 bases and 5 bases, there was a span of 11 bases. CDR3 amino acids: CASSTQTGDTQYF. The CDR3 nucleotides read TGTGCCAGCAGCACCCAGACAGGAGATACGCAGTATTTT. The variable domain in full, completed from reference TRBV7-3 and TRBJ2-3, reads GAGVSQTPSNKVTEKGKYVELRCDPISGHTALYWYRQSLGQGPEFLIYFQGTGAADDSGLPNDRFFAVRPEGSVSTLKIQRTERGDSAVYLCASSTQTGDTQYFGPGTRLTVL.

This clonotype turned up a few times. This chain connects TRBV21-1 to TRBJ2-7; TRBD2 is the table's D call and was not checked against the DNA. TRBV21-1 is a recognized pseudogene. The CDR3 loop spans 15 amino acids. CDR3 sequence: CASYGLAGNSYEQYF. The DNA for the CDR3 is TGTGCCAGCTATGGACTAGCGGGCAACTCCTACGAGCAGTACTTC.

This clonotype turned up a few times. CDR3 sequence reads: CASSTRQGSDTQYF. The CDR3 region has the DNA TGTGCCAGCAGTACCCGACAGGGATCAGATACGCAGTATTTT. The gene calls are TRBV6-2 or TRBV6-3 and TRBJ2-3, with 7 bases aligning to TRBD1. The CDR3 runs 14 residues. With 5 bases clipped from V and 4 bases from J, the junction kept 6 bases outside the gene matches. Germline V CDR1 and CDR2: MNHEY, SVGEGT.

The sample holds a few counts of this clonotype. The gene calls are TRBV15 and TRBJ2-2, with D uncertain. Germline CDR1 and CDR2: LNHNV and YYDKDF (reference sequence). The germline V and J ends were trimmed by 5 bases and 5 bases, with 18 bases remaining between them. The CDR3 spans 16 residues. DNA for the CDR3: TGTGCCACCAGCCCTTCCTTTGCAGGCGAGACCGGGGAGCTGTTTTTT. This translates into CATSPSFAGETGELFF. The variable domain in full, with the rest retrieved from reference TRBV15 and TRBJ2-2, is DAMVIQNPRYQVTQFGKPVTLSCSQTLNHNVMYWYQQKSSQAPKLLFHYYDKDFNNEADTPDNFQSRRPNTSFCFLDIRSPGLGDTAMYLCATSPSFAGETGELFFGEGSRLTVL.

On this clonotype itself: An end of the junction differs from the germline gene, which may be a read error. The chain combines TRBV24-1 with TRBJ1-2; D might be TRBD1 (6 bases). In germline, CDR1 is KGHDR, CDR2 SFDVKD. CDR3 length equals 14 residues. The CDR3, as DNA: TGTTCCACGAGGCCGGGACACGGGACGTATGGCTACACCTTC. Its translation is CSTRPGHGTYGYTF.

The rearrangement links TRBV30 to TRBJ1-1; D uncertain. V was shortened by 1 base and J by 7 bases, with 7 bases between the two germline ends. The CDR3 runs 11 residues. The V gene's germline CDR1 is GTSNPN and CDR2 SVGIG (reference sequence). The CDR3 DNA sequence: TGTGCCTGGAGTGCCGCCAGTGAAGCTTTCTTT. Translating gives CAWSAASEAFF.

This clonotype came up many times. V gene TRBV18 combines with J gene TRBJ2-5, with D perhaps TRBD1 or TRBD2 (5 bases each). Germline CDR1 KGHSH, CDR2 LQKENI. V gave up 3 bases and J gave up 1 base, with 6 bases separating them. The CDR3 contains 13 residues. The CDR3 DNA sequence: TGTGCCAGCTCACCCGGGACCCAAGAGACCCAGTACTTC. Encoded protein: CASSPGTQETQYF.

The rearrangement links TRBV20-1 to TRBJ2-7; D gene uncertain. Trimming shortened V by 0 bases and J by 7 bases, and 10 bases separated the two germline ends. The CDR3 spans 12 residues. Germline V lookup: CDR1 DFQATT, CDR2 SNEGSKA (reference sequence). CDR3 amino acids: CSARDLGIEQYF. The CDR3 DNA reads TGCAGTGCTAGAGATCTGGGGATAGAGCAGTACTTC.

The V call is TRBV7-2, the J call TRBJ1-1, with no clear D. The germline V gene encodes CDR1 SGHTA and CDR2 FQGNSA. The CDR3 spans 13 residues. Trimming removed 5 bases at V and 1 base at J, with 8 bases between. DNA for the CDR3: TGTGCCAGCAGCCCAGACTGGAACACTGAAGCTTTCTTT. It encodes CASSPDWNTEAFF.

This clonotype was seen more than once but under ten times. J is TRBJ2-7 and V is TRBV18; weak D call: TRBD2 (5 bases). The germline gives CDR1 KGHSH, CDR2 LQKENI. CDR3 length: 17 amino acids. V gave up 2 bases and J gave up 0 bases, with 17 bases separating them. DNA for the CDR3: TGTGCCAGCTCACCATTTCGGGGAGCGGATGTCTCCTACGAGCAGTACTTC. It encodes CASSPFRGADVSYEQYF.

This clonotype was picked up a small number of times. This sequence joins TRBV7-8 and TRBJ1-1, with a possible D match to TRBD1 (6 bases). V lost 5 bases, J lost 6 bases, and 16 bases lay in between. The germline V gene encodes CDR1 SGHVS and CDR2 FQNEAQ. The CDR3 is 14 residues long. The CDR3 reads CASSLRVGGPEAFF. CDR3 nucleotide sequence: TGTGCCAGCAGCCTGAGAGTGGGGGGCCCTGAAGCTTTCTTT. Supplemented by reference TRBV7-8 and TRBJ1-1, the full variable domain reads GAGVSQSPRYKVAKRGQDVALRCDPISGHVSLFWYQQALGQGPEFLTYFQNEAQLDKSGLPSDRFFAERPEGSVSTLKIQRTQQEDSAVYLCASSLRVGGPEAFFGQGTRLTVV.

This sequence joins TRBV20-1 and TRBJ1-2; D not resolved. The CDR3 covers 11 residues. Germline V lookup: CDR1 DFQATT, CDR2 SNEGSKA (reference sequence). Trimming cost V 5 bases and J 8 bases, with 12 bases left between them. This CDR3 is CSAEYSGGYTF. The CDR3 DNA follows: TGCAGTGCTGAATACAGTGGCGGCTACACCTTC.

This clonotype was found many times. J is TRBJ2-7 and V is TRBV6-2 or TRBV6-3, with 13 bases matching TRBD2. Germline CDR1 reads MNHEY; CDR2 reads SVGEGT. The CDR3 contains 15 residues. The V and J ends lost 7 bases and 0 bases, in that order; junction bases with no gene match: 3. The CDR3 spells CASTRTSGSSYEQYF. The CDR3 coding sequence is TGTGCCAGCACACGGACTAGCGGGAGCTCCTACGAGCAGTACTTC.

The J gene is TRBJ2-1, the V gene TRBV4-3; D remains ambiguous. In germline, CDR1 is LGHNA, CDR2 YSLEER. This CDR3 region has 14 residues. V dropped 0 bases and J dropped 9 bases, with 12 bases sitting between them. CDR3 in DNA: TGCGCCAGCAGCCAAGATTTTGGGAATAGTGAGCAGTTCTTC. Amino acids: CASSQDFGNSEQFF.

In this sample, this clonotype turned up a few times. This chain links TRBV24-1 with TRBJ1-2, with D tentatively TRBD1 (5 bases). V was pared by 5 bases and J by 6 bases, with 12 bases between. CDR1 and CDR2 (germline): KGHDR, SFDVKD. This CDR3 is 13 amino acids long. In DNA form, the CDR3 reads TGTGCCACCAGTGTTACCGGGACTCATGGCTACACCTTC. Its translation is CATSVTGTHGYTF.

The chain employs TRBV5-1 and TRBJ1-1; no clear D. In germline, CDR1 is SGHRS, CDR2 YFSETQ. Trimming removed 0 bases from V and 7 bases from J, with 16 bases in between. The CDR3 spans 15 residues. The CDR3: CASSLGEGGPSEAFF. The CDR3 nucleotides read TGCGCCAGCAGCTTGGGGGAGGGTGGACCCAGTGAAGCTTTCTTT.

The rearrangement joins TRBV7-2 to TRBJ2-1; D possibly uses TRBD1 or TRBD2 (5 bases each). The germline V and J ends were trimmed by 2 bases and 5 bases, with 13 bases remaining between them. The length of the CDR3 is 15 residues. Looked up from germline, CDR1 is SGHTA and CDR2 is FQGNSA. CDR3 loop: CASSLLPGRNNEQFF. The CDR3 coding sequence is TGTGCCAGCAGCTTACTACCGGGACGCAACAATGAGCAGTTCTTC.

This clonotype was seen only a few times. J is TRBJ2-7 and V is TRBV5-1; D call uncertain. From germline, CDR1 is SGHRS and CDR2 YFSETQ. This CDR3 is 16 amino acids long. Trimming took off 0 bases at V and 0 bases at J, with 13 bases between the two ends. CDR3 sequence (DNA): TGCGCCAGCAGCTTGGGTATTGGCCAGAGCTCCTACGAGCAGTACTTC. This translates into CASSLGIGQSSYEQYF.